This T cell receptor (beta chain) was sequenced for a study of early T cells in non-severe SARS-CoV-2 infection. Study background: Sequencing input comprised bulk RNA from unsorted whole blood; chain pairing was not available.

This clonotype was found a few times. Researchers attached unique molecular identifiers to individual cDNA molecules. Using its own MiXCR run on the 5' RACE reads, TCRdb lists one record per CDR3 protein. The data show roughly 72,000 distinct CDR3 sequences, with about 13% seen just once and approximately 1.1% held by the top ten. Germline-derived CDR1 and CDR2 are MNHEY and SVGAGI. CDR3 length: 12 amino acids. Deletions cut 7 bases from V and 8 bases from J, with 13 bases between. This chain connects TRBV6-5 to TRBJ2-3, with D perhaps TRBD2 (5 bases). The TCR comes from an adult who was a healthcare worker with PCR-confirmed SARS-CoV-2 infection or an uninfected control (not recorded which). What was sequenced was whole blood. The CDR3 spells CASKKLAGTQYF. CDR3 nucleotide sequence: TGTGCCAGCAAAAAGCTAGCCGGTACGCAGTATTTT.